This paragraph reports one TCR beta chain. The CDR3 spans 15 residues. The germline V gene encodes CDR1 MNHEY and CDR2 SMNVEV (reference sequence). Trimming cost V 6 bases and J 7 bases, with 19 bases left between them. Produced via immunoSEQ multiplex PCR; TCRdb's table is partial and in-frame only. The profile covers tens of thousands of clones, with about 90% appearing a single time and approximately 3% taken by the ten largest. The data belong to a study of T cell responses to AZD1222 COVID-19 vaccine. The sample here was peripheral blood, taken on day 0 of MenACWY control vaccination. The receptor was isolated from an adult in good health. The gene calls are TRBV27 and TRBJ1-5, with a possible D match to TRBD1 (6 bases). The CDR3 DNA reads TGTGCCAGCAGCAACAGGGCCGGGGTCTTCCAGCCCCAGCATTTT. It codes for CASSNRAGVFQPQHF.